This T cell receptor beta chain was sequenced during a study of CD8 T cells in Susac syndrome. This CDR3 has 16 amino acids. V lost 3 bases, J lost 7 bases, and 11 bases stayed unmatched. Germline CDR1 is LNHNV and CDR2 is YYDKDF (reference sequence). RNA amounts of 0.5 to 1 ug underwent reverse transcription with random hexamers. One entry per CDR3 protein results from TCRdb running MiXCR on the immunoSEQ multiplex PCR reads. Seen here are almost 450,000 distinct CDR3 sequences, approximately 85% observed once, and the top ten hold around 0.12%. Specimen: CD8+ T cells from PBMCs. The source of this sequence is a human donor with multiple sclerosis. The rearrangement joins TRBV15 to TRBJ1-5; 8 bases are shared with TRBD1. The CDR3 sequence is CATSRGMGQVGQPQHF. The CDR3 region has the DNA TGTGCCACCAGCAGGGGGATGGGACAGGTCGGCCAGCCCCAGCATTTT.